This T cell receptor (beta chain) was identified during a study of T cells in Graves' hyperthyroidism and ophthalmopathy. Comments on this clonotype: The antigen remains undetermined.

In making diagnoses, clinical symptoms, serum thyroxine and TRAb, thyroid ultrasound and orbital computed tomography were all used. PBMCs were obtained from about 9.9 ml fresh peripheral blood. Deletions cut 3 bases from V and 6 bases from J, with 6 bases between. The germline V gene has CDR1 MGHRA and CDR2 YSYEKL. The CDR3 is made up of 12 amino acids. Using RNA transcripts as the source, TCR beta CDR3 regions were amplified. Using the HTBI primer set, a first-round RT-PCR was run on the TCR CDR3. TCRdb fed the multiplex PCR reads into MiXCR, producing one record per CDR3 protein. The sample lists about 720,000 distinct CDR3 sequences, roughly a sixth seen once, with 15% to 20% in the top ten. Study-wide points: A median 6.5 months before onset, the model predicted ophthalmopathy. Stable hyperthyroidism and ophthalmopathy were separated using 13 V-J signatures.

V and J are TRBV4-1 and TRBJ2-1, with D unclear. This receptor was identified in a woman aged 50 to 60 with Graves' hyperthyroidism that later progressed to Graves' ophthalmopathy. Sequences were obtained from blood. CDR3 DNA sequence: TGCGCCAGCAGCCAGGAAGTCAATGAGCAGTTCTTC. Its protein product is CASSQEVNEQFF.